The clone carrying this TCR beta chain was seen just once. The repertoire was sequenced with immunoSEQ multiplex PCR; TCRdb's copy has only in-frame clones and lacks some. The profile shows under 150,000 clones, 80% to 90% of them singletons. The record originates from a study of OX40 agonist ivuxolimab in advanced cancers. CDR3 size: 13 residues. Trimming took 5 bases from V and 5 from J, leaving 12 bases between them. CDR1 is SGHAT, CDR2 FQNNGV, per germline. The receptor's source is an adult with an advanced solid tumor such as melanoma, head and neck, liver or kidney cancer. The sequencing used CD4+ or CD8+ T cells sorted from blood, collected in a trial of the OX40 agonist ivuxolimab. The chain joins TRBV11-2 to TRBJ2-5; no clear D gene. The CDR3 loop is CASSQLSVETQYF. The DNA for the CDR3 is TGTGCCAGCAGCCAACTGAGCGTTGAGACCCAGTACTTC.